The present TCR beta chain was sequenced within a study of monozygotic twins with inflammatory bowel disease. The study's findings and limits: Heterogeneous immunosuppressive treatment regimens may have introduced variability into patient repertoires. Discordant twins had repertoire similarity that did not differ from that of concordant twins, possibly from limited power.

A template switching step added UMIs, each with a 6-nucleotide sample barcode. Using TCRalpha and TCRbeta cDNA, the researchers carried out two nested PCRs that lasted about 15 and 9 cycles. TCRdb reanalyzed the 5' RACE reads, giving one entry per CDR3 protein sequence and no DNA. The sample features 300,000 to 350,000 distinct CDR3 sequences, with around 2% in its top ten. As concerns this clonotype: The antigen remains unidentified.

Specimen: blood. The source is a human donor with ulcerative colitis or Crohn's disease, or a healthy co-twin of an affected twin (not recorded which).

The CDR3 is CASSRQGGGYGYTF. The chain joins TRBV28 to TRBJ1-2; TCRdb outputs TRBD1, but without DNA this stays unchecked. The CDR3 is 14 residues long. From germline, CDR1 is MDHEN and CDR2 SYDVKM.